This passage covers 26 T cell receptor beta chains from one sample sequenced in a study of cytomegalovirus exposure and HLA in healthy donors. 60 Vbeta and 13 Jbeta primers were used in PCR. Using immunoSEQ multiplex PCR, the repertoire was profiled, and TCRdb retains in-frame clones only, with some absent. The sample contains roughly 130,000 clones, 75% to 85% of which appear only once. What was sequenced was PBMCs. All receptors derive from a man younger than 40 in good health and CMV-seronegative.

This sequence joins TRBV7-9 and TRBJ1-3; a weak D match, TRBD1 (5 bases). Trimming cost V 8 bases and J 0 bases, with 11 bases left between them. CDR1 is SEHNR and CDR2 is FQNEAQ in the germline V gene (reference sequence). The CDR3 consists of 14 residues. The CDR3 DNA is TGTGCCAGCGGGTGGAGGGGCTCTGGAAACACCATATATTTT. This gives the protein CASGWRGSGNTIYF.

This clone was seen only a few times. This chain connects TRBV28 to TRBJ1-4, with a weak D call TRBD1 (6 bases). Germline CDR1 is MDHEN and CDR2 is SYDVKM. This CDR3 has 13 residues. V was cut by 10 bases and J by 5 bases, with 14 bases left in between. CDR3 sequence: CAIQGIGNEKLFF. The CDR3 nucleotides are TGTGCCATCCAGGGGATAGGCAATGAAAAACTGTTTTTT.

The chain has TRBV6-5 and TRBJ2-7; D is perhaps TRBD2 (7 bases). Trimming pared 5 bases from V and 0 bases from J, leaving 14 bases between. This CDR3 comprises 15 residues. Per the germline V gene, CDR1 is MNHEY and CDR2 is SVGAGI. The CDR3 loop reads CASSRGGRSSYEQYF. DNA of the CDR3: TGTGCCAGCAGTAGGGGGGGCCGGAGCTCCTACGAGCAGTACTTC.

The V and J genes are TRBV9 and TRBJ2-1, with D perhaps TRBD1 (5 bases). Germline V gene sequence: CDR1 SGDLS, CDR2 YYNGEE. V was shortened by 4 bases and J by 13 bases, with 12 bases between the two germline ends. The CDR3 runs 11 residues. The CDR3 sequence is CASSLGARQFF. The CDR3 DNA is TGTGCCAGCAGCTTAGGGGCCCGACAGTTCTTC.

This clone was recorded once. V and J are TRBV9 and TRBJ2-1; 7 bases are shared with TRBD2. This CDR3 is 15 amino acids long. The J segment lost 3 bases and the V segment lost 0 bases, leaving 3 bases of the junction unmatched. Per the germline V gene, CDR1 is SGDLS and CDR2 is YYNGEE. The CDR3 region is CASSVVIAGYNEQFF. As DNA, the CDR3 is TGTGCCAGCAGCGTAGTAATAGCGGGCTACAATGAGCAGTTCTTC.

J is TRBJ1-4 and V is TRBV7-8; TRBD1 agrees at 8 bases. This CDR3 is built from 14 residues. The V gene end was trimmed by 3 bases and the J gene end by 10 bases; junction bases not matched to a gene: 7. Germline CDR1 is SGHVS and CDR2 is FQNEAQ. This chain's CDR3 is CASSLSQGARKLFF. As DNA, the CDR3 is TGTGCCAGCAGCTTGTCGCAGGGGGCTAGAAAACTGTTTTTT.

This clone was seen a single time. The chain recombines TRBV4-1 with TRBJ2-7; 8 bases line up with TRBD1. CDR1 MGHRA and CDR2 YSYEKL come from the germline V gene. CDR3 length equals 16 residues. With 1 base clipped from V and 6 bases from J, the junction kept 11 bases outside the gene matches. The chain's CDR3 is CASSQVGQGNGREQYF. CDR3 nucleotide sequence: TGCGCCAGCAGCCAAGTTGGACAGGGAAACGGCCGCGAGCAGTACTTC.

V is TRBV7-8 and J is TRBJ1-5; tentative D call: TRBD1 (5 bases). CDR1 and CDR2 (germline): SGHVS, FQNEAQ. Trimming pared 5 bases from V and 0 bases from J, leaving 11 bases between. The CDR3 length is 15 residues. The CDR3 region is CASSQTDSSNQPQHF. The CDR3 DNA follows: TGTGCCAGCAGCCAAACCGACAGTAGCAATCAGCCCCAGCATTTT.

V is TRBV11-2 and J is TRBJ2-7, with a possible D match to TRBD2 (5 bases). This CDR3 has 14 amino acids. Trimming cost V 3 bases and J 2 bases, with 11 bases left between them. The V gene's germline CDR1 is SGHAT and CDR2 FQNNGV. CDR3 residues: CASSFGVRPYEQYF. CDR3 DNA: TGTGCCAGCAGCTTCGGGGTCAGACCCTACGAGCAGTACTTC.

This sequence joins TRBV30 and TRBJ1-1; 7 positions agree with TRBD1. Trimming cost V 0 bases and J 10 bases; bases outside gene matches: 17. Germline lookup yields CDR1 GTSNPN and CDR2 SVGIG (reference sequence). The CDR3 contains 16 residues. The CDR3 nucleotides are TGTGCCTGGAGTGTACTAGGGGGCAGATTCCCGGCCTCAGCTTTCTTT. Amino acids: CAWSVLGGRFPASAFF.

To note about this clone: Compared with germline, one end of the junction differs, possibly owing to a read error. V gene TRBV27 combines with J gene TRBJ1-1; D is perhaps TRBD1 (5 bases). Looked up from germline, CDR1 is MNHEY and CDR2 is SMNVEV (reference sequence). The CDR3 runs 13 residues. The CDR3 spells CASTTGTGTEALF. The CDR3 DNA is TGTGCCAGCACCACTGGGACTGGCACTGAAGCTCTCTTT.

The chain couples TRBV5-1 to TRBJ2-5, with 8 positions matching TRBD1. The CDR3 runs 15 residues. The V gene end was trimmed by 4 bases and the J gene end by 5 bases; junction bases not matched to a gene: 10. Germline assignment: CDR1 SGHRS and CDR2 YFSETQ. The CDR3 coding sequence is TGCGCCAGCAGCGCAGGGGGCAGTGATCGGGAGACCCAGTACTTC. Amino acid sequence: CASSAGGSDRETQYF.

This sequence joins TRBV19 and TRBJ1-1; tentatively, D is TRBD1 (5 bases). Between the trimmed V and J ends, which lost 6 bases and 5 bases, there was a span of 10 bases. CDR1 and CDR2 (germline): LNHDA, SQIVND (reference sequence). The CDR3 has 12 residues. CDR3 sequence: CASSAGITEAFF. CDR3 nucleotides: TGTGCCAGTAGCGCAGGGATAACTGAAGCTTTCTTT.

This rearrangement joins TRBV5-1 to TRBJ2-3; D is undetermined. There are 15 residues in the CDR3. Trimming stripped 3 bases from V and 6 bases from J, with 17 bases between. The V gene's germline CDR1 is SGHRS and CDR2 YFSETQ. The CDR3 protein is CASSSLRAPGDTQYF. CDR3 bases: TGCGCCAGCAGCTCCTTAAGAGCGCCCGGCGATACGCAGTATTTT.

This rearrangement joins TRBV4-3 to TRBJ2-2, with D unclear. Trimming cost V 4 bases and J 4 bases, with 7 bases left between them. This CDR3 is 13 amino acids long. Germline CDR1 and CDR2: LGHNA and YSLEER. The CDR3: CASSRQGTGELFF. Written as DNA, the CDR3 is TGCGCCAGCAGCCGACAAGGCACCGGGGAGCTGTTTTTT.

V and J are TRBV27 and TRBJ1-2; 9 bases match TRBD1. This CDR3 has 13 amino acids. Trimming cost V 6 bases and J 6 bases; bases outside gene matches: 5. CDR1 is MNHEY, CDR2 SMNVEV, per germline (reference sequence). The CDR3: CASSYRGRDGYTF. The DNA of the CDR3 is TGTGCCAGCAGCTACAGGGGGCGGGATGGCTACACCTTC.

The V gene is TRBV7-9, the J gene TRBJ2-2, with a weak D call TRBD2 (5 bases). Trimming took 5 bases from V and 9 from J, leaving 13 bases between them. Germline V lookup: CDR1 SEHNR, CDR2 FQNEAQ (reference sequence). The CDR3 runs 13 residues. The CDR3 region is CASSPRTRRELFF. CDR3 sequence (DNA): TGTGCCAGCAGCCCCCGGACTCGCCGGGAGCTGTTTTTT. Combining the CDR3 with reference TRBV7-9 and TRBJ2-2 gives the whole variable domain DTGVSQNPRHKITKRGQNVTFRCDPISEHNRLYWYRQTLGQGPEFLTYFQNEAQLEKSRLLSDRFSAERPKGSFSTLEIQRTEQGDSAMYLCASSPRTRRELFFGEGSRLTVL.

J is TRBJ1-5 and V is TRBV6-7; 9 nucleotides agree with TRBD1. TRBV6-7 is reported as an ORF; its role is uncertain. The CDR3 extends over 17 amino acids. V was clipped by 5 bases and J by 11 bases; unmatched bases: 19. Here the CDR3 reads CASSSRDRERGGGAQHF. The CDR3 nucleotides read TGTGCCAGCAGTAGCCGGGACAGGGAGAGGGGTGGTGGGGCCCAGCATTTT.

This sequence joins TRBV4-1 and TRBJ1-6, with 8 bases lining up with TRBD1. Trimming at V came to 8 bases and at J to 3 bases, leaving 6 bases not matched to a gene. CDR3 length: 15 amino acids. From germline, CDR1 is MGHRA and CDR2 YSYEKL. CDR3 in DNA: TGCGCCAGCGGGCAAACAGGGGGCTATAATTCACCCCTCCACTTT. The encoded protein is CASGQTGGYNSPLHF.

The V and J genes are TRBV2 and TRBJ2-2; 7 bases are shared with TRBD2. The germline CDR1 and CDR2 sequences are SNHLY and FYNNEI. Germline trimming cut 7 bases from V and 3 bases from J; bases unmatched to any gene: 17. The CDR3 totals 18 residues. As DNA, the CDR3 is TGTGCCAGCATCTGGAGTATAGCGGGCACCACGGACACCGGGGAGCTGTTTTTT. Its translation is CASIWSIAGTTDTGELFF.

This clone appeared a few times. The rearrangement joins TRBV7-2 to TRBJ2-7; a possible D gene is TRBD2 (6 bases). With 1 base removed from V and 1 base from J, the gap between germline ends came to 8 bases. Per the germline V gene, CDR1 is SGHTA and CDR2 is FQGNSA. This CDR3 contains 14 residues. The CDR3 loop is CASSLVGSSYEQYF. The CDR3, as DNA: TGTGCCAGCAGCTTAGTCGGGAGTTCCTACGAGCAGTACTTC.

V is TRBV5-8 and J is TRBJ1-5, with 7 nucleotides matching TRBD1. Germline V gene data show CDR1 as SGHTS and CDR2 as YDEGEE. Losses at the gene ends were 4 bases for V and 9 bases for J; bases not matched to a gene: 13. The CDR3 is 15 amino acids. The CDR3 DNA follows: TGTGCCAGCAGCGCCGGGACAGCCTCATCAGGGCCCCAGCATTTT. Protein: CASSAGTASSGPQHF.

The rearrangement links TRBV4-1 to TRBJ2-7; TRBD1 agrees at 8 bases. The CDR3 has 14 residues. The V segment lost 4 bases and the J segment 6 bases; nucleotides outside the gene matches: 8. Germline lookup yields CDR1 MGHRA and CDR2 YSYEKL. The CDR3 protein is CASSLGTGSREQYF. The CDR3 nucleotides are TGCGCCAGCAGCCTCGGGACAGGTTCTCGCGAGCAGTACTTC.

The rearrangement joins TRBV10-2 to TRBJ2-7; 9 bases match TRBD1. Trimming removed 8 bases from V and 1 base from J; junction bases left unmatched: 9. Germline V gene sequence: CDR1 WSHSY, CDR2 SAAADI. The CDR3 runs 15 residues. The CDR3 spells CASREPGQGSYEQYF. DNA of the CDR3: TGCGCCAGCCGGGAACCGGGACAGGGATCCTACGAGCAGTACTTC.

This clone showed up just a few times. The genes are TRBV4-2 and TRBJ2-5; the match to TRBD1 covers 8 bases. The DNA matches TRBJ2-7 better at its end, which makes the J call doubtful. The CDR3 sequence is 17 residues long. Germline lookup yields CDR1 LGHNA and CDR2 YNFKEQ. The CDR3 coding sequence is TGTGCCAGCAGCCATGGCCGACCGGGACAGGCGGCCTACGAGCAGTACTTC. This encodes CASSHGRPGQAAYEQYF.

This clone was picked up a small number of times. CDR3 sequence: CASSQGREGGPDYEQYF. DNA for the CDR3: TGCGCCAGCAGCCAAGGACGCGAGGGAGGGCCCGACTACGAGCAGTACTTC. The chain links TRBV4-1 to TRBJ2-7, with 7 bases identical to TRBD2. This CDR3 has 17 amino acids. Losses at the gene ends were 1 base for V and 3 bases for J; bases not matched to a gene: 12. CDR1 is MGHRA, CDR2 YSYEKL, per germline.